This record concerns one T cell receptor beta chain sequence. Its specificity is not known. The authors ran a second PCR of roughly 7 to 11 cycles using a sample-barcoded 5' primer and a J-beta primer mix. Using its own MiXCR run on the 5' RACE reads, TCRdb lists one record per CDR3 protein. Of some 690,000 distinct CDR3 sequences listed, over 20% are singletons. The sample comes from a study of blood T cells in healthy people across ages. The authors isolated at least 7 million PBMCs per sample. Study-level results: Both higher diversity and more naive CD4+ cells marked long-lived donors when set against aged donors. Unsorted PBMCs ruled out conclusive naive versus antigen-experienced comparison. TCR beta diversity, measured per million T cells, fell in a roughly linear way with age.

The CDR3 has 13 amino acids. Per the germline V gene, CDR1 is DFQATT and CDR2 is SNEGSKA (reference sequence). The origin of this receptor is a man between 65 and 85 years old in good health. What was sequenced was blood. The chain joins TRBV20-1 to TRBJ2-5; 10 bases match TRBD2. The last part of the DNA fits TRBJ2-1 better; the J call may be wrong. Here the CDR3 DNA reads TGCAGTGCAACATGGACTAGCGGCAATGAGCAGTTCTTC. It is translated as CSATWTSGNEQFF.